Included here is one TCR beta chain sequence, with context. The data derive from a study of blood T cell repertoires in COVID-19. About the research overall: Some COVID-19 samples were acute and others convalescent; all came from the United States, Italy and Spain.

Authors' data handling: Reference gene primer amplification yielded estimated nucleated cell counts. Repertoires were generated with immunoSEQ multiplex PCR, while TCRdb's copy carries only in-frame clones and drops some. The D gene and trimming were derived from the DNA, and the V and J assignments and clone size from that table. The sample has 250,000 to 300,000 clones, 82% seen once. The sample comprised peripheral blood. This clonotype originated in a woman between 18 and 29 years old with acute or convalescent COVID-19.

CDR3 DNA sequence: TGTGCCAGCAGCGCCAAGCGATTGGGGGGATCCGCAGATACGCAGTATTTT. Translating it yields CASSAKRLGGSADTQYF. V usage is TRBV11-2 and J usage is TRBJ2-3, with D tentatively TRBD2 (6 bases). CDR1 and CDR2 (germline): SGHAT, FQNNGV. The CDR3 is 17 residues long. With 5 bases removed from V and 4 bases from J, the gap between germline ends came to 22 bases. The variable domain in full, completed from reference TRBV11-2 and TRBJ2-3, reads EAGVAQSPRYKIIEKRQSVAFWCNPISGHATLYWYQQILGQGPKLLIQFQNNGVVDDSQLPKDRFSAERLKGVDSTLKIQPAKLEDSAVYLCASSAKRLGGSADTQYFGPGTRLTVL.